The T cell receptor (beta chain) described here comes from a study of response to subunit inactivated influenza vaccine. General study results and limits: Seasonal influenza vaccination, on each occasion, was suggested by the authors to recruit few new T cells.

This clonotype was counted a few times. As yet, its antigen is unknown. With 7 bases removed from V and 3 bases from J, the gap between germline ends came to 16 bases. Looked up from germline, CDR1 is MNHNS and CDR2 is SASEGT. This CDR3 comprises 15 residues. MiXCR was run by TCRdb on the RT-PCR reads, yielding one entry per CDR3 protein. The profile shows 550,000 to 600,000 distinct CDR3 sequences, 12% of them singletons. The sequencing used PBMCs from blood, collected on the day of vaccination. The chain combines TRBV6-1 with TRBJ2-1; maybe TRBD1 (6 bases). This TCR was recovered from a man in his fifties or sixties who received an inactivated influenza vaccine. The CDR3 reads CASTVGARSYNEQFF. The CDR3 region has the DNA TGTGCCAGCACTGTGGGGGCCAGGAGCTACAATGAGCAGTTCTTC.